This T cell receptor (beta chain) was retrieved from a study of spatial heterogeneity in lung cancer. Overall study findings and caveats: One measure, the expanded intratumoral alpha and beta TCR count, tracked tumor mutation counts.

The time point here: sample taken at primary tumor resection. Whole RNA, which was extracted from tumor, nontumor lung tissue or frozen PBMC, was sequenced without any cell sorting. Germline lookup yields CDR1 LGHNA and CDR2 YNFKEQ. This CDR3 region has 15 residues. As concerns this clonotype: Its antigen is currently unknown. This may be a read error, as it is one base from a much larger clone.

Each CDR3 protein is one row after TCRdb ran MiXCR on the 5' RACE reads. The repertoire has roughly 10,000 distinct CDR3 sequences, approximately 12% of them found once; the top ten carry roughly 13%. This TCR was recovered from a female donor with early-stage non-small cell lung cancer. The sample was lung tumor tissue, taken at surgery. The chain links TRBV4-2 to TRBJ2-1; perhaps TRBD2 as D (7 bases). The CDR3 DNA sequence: TGTGCCAGCAGCCATGCGGGGGCCCTATTTAATGGGCAGTTCTTC. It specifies CASSHAGALFNGQFF.